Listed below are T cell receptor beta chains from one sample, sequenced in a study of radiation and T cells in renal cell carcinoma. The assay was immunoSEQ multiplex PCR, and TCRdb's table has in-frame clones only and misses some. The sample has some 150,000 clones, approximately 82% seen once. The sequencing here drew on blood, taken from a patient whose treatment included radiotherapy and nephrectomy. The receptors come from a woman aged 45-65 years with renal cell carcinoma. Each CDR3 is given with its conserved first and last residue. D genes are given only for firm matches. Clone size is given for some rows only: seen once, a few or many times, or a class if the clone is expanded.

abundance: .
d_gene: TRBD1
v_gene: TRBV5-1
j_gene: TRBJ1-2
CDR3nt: TGCGCCAGCAGCGAGGGACAGGGAGATGGCTACACCTTC
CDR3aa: CASSEGQGDGYTF

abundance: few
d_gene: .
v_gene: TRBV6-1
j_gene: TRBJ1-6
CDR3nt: TGTGCCTCGGGGGGTGATTGGGATTCACCCCTCCACTTT
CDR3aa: CASGGDWDSPLHF

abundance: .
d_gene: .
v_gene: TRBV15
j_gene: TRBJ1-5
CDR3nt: TGTGCCACCAGCAGCGAACGACCAGGAGGGCAGCCCCAGCATTTT
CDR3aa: CATSSERPGGQPQHF

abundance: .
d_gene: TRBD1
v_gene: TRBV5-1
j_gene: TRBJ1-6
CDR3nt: TGCGCCAGCAGCTTGGGTCAGGGGGCGGATTCACCCCTCCACTTT
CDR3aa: CASSLGQGADSPLHF

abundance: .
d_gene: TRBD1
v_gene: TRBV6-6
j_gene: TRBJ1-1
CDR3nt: TGTGCCAGCCATTCTCAACCGGGACAGGGTTTAGGGGCTTTCTTT
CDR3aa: CASHSQPGQGLGAFF

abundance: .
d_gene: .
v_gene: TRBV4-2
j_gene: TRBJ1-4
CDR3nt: TGTGCCAGCAGCCAAGATCAGAATGGGCAACTGTTTTTT
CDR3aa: CASSQDQNGQLFF

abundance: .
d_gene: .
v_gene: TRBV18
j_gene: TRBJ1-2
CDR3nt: TGTGCCAGCTCACCAGGCAATACGAGGTATGGCTACACCTTC
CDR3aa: CASSPGNTRYGYTF

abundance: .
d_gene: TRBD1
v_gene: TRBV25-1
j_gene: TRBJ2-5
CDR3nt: TGTGCCACCGCCCGGGACAGCCAAGAGACCCAGTACTTC
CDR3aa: CATARDSQETQYF

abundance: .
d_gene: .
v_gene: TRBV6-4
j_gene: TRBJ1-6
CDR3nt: TGTGCCAGCAGTGACAGGGAGATGGGTTCACCCCTCCACTTT
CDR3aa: CASSDREMGSPLHF

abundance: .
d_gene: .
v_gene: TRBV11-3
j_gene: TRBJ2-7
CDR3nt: TGTGCCAGCAGTTTCTCGGGTATAGGCGAGCAGTACTTC
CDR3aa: CASSFSGIGEQYF

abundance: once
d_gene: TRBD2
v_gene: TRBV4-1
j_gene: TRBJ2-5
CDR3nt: TGCGCCAGCAGCCAAGAACTAGCGGGAGGGGAGACCCAGTACTTC
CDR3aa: CASSQELAGGETQYF

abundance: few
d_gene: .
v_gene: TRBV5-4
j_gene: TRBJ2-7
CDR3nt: TGTGCCAGCAGCACCTCACGGGGTTCCTCCTACGAGCAGTACTTC
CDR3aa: CASSTSRGSSYEQYF

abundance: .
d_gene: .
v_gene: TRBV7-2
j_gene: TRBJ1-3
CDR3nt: TGTGCCAGCAGCTTGGGACTCGGGGGAAACACCATATATTTT
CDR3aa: CASSLGLGGNTIYF

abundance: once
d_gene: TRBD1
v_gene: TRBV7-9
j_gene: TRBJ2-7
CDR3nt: TGTGCCAGCAGCAGATCGGGACAGGCAGCCTACGAGCAGTACTTC
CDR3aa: CASSRSGQAAYEQYF

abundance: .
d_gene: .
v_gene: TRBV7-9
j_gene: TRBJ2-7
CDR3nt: TGTGCCAGCAGCTCAGGAATGTATACCTACGAGCAGTACTTC
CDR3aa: CASSSGMYTYEQYF